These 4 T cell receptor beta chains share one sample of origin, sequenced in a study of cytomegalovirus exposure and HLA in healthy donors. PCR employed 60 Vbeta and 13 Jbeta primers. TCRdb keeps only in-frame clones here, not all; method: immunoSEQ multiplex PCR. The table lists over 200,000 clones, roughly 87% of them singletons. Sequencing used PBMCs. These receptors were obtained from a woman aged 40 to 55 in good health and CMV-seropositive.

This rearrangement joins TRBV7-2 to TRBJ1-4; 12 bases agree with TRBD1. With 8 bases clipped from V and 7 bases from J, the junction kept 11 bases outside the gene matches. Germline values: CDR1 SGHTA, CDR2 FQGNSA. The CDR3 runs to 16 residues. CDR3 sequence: CASAPEGTGGVEKLFF. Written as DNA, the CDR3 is TGTGCCAGCGCCCCTGAGGGGACAGGGGGCGTTGAAAAACTGTTTTTT.

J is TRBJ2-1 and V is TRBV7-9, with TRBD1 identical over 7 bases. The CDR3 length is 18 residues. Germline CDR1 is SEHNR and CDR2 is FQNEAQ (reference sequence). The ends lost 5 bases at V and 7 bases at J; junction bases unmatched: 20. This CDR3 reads CASSRGGLIRDRVNEQFF. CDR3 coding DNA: TGTGCCAGCAGCCGTGGGGGCCTAATCCGGGACAGAGTAAATGAGCAGTTCTTC.

The CDR3 bases are TGTGCCATCAGCTCAAAAGTCACAGGGGACACTGAAGCTTTCTTT. Translated, it gives CAISSKVTGDTEAFF. The rearrangement links TRBV10-3 to TRBJ1-1; 7 bases match TRBD1. This CDR3 comprises 15 residues. Unmatched junction bases numbered 10, after V lost 6 bases and J lost 3 bases. CDR1 ENHRY and CDR2 SYGVKD come from the germline V gene.

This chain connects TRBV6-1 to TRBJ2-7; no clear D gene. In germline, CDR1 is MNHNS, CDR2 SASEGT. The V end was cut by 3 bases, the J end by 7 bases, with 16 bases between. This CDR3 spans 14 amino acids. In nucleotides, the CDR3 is TGTGCCAGCAGTGAGAGTGGGCACCCTTGGGAGCAGTACTTC. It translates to CASSESGHPWEQYF.